One sample yielded the 7 T cell receptor beta chains listed below, sequenced in a study of blood T cells in healthy people across ages (dated by TCRdb to about 2015). To prepare the library, 5' RACE was applied. TCRdb shows the sequencer as Illumina HiSeq 2500. The second PCR ran for roughly 7 to 11 cycles and used a J-beta primer mix along with a sample-barcoded 5' primer. Starting from the raw public reads, TCRdb applied fastp trimming at Q25, assembled clones with MiXCR and retained in-frame beta chains. All rows with the same CDR3 protein become a single entry with the most common DNA and genes. Present in this sample are hundreds of thousands of distinct CDR3 sequences, 45% to 65% of which were seen just once. The ten largest make up over 35% of the sample. The specimen sequenced was blood. These receptors originate from a man aged 55-75 years in good health.

This clonotype was observed a handful of times. The chain carries TRBV20-1 and TRBJ2-5, with D perhaps matching TRBD1 (6 bases). Trimming cost V 0 bases and J 3 bases, with 11 bases left between them. Per germline, CDR1 DFQATT and CDR2 SNEGSKA (reference sequence). The CDR3 totals 14 residues. For the CDR3, the DNA is TGCAGTGCTAGAGAGCGGCAGGGGAAAGAGACCCAGTACTTC. Its protein is CSARERQGKETQYF.

This rearrangement joins TRBV7-8 to TRBJ2-7, with D perhaps TRBD2 (5 bases). Germline CDR1 reads SGHVS; CDR2 reads FQNEAQ. The CDR3 is 15 amino acids. V was trimmed by 3 bases and J by 2 bases, leaving 14 bases between them. The CDR3 sequence is CASSFSVGFTYEQYF. Here the CDR3 DNA reads TGTGCCAGCAGCTTTAGCGTTGGTTTCACCTACGAGCAGTACTTC.

V is TRBV12-3 or TRBV12-4 and J is TRBJ2-2; D may be TRBD2 (5 bases). The CDR3 has 15 residues. V was shortened by 0 bases and J by 4 bases, with 9 bases between the two germline ends. This CDR3 is CASSLAGEGTGELFF. As DNA, the CDR3 is TGTGCCAGCAGTTTAGCGGGAGAGGGCACCGGGGAGCTGTTTTTT.

This CDR3 reads CSAPRLAGGMYQETQYF. The CDR3 DNA sequence: TGCAGTGCCCCCCGACTAGCGGGGGGGATGTACCAAGAGACCCAGTACTTC. The V gene is TRBV20-1, the J gene TRBJ2-5; 14 nucleotides align to TRBD2. CDR1 and CDR2 (germline): DFQATT, SNEGSKA (reference sequence). This CDR3 has 17 amino acids. V lost 6 bases and J lost 0; bases outside the gene matches: 9.

The chain joins TRBV2 to TRBJ2-3, with 9 bases matching TRBD1. V shed 6 bases, J shed 0 bases, and the junction held 7 bases outside the gene matches. The CDR3 has 16 residues. CDR1 SNHLY and CDR2 FYNNEI come from the germline V gene. DNA for the CDR3: TGTGCCAGCAGACAGGACAGGGGCCTAAGCACAGATACGCAGTATTTT. Translating it yields CASRQDRGLSTDTQYF.

The rearrangement joins TRBV20-1 to TRBJ1-4; no definite D call. The germline V gene encodes CDR1 DFQATT and CDR2 SNEGSKA (reference sequence). The CDR3 spans 14 residues. V was trimmed by 3 bases and J by 0 bases, leaving 8 bases between them. The CDR3 DNA is TGCAGTGCTAGGGGCCCACCAACTAATGAAAAACTGTTTTTT. Its translation: CSARGPPTNEKLFF.

This clonotype was found a few times. This chain joins TRBV5-1 and TRBJ2-1, with D possibly matching TRBD2 (6 bases). CDR3 length: 14 amino acids. The germline gives CDR1 SGHRS, CDR2 YFSETQ. V lost 0 bases and J 8 bases, leaving 12 bases between the germline ends. The CDR3 spells CASSLGQEGYEQFF. As DNA, the CDR3 is TGCGCCAGCAGCTTGGGCCAGGAGGGTTATGAGCAGTTCTTC.